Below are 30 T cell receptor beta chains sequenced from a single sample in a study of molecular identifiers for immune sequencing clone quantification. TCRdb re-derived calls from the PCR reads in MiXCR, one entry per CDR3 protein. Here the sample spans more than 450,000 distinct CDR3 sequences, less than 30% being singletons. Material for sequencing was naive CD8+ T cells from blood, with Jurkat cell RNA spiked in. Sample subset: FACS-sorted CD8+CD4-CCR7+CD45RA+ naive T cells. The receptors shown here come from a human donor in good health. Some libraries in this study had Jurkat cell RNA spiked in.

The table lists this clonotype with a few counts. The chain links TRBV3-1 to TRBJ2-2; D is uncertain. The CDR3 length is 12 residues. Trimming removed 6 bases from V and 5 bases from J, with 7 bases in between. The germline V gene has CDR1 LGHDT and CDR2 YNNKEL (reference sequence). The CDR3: CASRWETGELFF. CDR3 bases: TGTGCCAGCAGATGGGAAACCGGGGAGCTGTTTTTT.

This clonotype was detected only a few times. The CDR3 sequence: CSVEDPDRIVIQGRTYTDTQYF. Here the CDR3 DNA reads TGCAGCGTTGAAGATCCCGATCGTATTGTGATTCAGGGCAGGACTTACACAGATACGCAGTATTTT. The chain combines TRBV29-1 with TRBJ2-3; D is possibly TRBD1 or TRBD2 (5 bases each). CDR1 SQVTM and CDR2 ANQGSEA come from the germline V gene. This CDR3 spans 22 amino acids. Trimming shortened V by 0 bases and J by 2 bases, and 33 bases separated the two germline ends.

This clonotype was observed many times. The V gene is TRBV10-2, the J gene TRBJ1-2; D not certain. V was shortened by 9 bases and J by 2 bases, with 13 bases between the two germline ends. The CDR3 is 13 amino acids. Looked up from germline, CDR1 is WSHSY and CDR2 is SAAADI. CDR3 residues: CARVIGVNYGYTF. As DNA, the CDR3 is TGCGCCAGGGTGATCGGGGTAAACTATGGCTACACCTTC.

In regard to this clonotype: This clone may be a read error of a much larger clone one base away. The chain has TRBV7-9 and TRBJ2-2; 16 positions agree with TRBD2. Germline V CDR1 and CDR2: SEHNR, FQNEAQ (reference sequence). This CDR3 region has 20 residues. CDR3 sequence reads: CASSGAGTSGRATVTGELLF. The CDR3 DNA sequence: TGTGCCAGCAGCGGAGCCGGGACTAGCGGGAGGGCGACGGTTACCGGGGAGCTGCTTTTT.

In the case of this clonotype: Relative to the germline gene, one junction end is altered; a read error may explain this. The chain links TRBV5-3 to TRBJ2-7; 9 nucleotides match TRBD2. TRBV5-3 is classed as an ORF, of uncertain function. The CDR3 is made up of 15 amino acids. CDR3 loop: CAGSLIVAGVGERYF. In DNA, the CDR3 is TGTGCCGGCAGCTTGATCGTAGCGGGAGTCGGGGAGCGGTACTTC.

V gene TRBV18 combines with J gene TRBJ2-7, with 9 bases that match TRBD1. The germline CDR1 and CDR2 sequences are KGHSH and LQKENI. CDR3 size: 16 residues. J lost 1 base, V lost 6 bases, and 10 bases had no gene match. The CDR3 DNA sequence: TGTGCCAGCTCTCGAGGACAGGGGCTGAAATCCTACGAGCAGTACTTC. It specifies CASSRGQGLKSYEQYF.

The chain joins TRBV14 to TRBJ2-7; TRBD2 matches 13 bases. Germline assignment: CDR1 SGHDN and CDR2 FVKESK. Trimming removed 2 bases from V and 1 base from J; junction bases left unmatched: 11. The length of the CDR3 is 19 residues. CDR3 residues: CASSQRTSGRFWVSYEQYF. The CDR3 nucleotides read TGTGCCAGCAGCCAAAGGACTAGCGGGAGATTCTGGGTATCCTACGAGCAGTACTTC.

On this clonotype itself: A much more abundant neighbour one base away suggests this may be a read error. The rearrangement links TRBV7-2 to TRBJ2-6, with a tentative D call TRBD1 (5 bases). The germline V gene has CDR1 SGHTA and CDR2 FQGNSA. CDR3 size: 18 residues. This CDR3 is CASSLVPNPSSGANVLAF. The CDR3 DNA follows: TGTGCCAGCAGCTTAGTTCCGAATCCCAGCTCTGGGGCCAACGTCCTGGCTTTC.

The CDR3 loop is CASSIGGHGQPQHF. CDR3 nucleotide sequence: TGTGCCAGTAGTATTGGCGGGCACGGTCAGCCCCAGCATTTT. This rearrangement joins TRBV19 to TRBJ1-5; no reliable D call. The CDR3 sequence is 14 residues long. Trimming took off 3 bases at V and 6 bases at J, with 12 bases between the two ends. Germline-derived CDR1 and CDR2 are LNHDA and SQIVND (reference sequence).

This chain's CDR3 is CASSHSGSSYEQYF. The CDR3 region has the DNA TGTGCCAGCAGCCATTCGGGGAGCTCCTACGAGCAGTACTTC. This chain joins TRBV4-2 and TRBJ2-7; D perhaps matches TRBD2 (5 bases). The CDR3 runs to 14 residues. V shed 3 bases and J shed 0 bases, with 9 bases lying between them. Germline V gives CDR1 LGHNA, CDR2 YNFKEQ.

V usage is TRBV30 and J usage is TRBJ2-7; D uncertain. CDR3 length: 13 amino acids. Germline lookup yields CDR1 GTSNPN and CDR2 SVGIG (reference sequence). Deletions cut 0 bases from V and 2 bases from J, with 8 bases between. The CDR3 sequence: CAWSVLSTYEQYF. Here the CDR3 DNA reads TGTGCCTGGAGTGTACTATCCACCTACGAGCAGTACTTC.

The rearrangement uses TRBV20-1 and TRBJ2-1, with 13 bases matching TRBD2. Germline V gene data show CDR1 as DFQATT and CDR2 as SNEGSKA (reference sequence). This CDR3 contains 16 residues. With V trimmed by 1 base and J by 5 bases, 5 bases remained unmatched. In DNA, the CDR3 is TGCAGTGCTAGAGGGCAGGGACTAGCGGGGAACAATGAGCAGTTCTTC. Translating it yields CSARGQGLAGNNEQFF.

The CDR3 reads CASSLVFSVITDTQYF. The CDR3 DNA follows: TGTGCCAGCAGCTTAGTGTTCAGCGTCATCACAGATACGCAGTATTTT. V is TRBV11-2 and J is TRBJ2-3, with unresolved D. This CDR3 contains 16 residues. The germline gives CDR1 SGHAT, CDR2 FQNNGV. Trimming took off 1 base at V and 2 bases at J, with 13 bases between the two ends.

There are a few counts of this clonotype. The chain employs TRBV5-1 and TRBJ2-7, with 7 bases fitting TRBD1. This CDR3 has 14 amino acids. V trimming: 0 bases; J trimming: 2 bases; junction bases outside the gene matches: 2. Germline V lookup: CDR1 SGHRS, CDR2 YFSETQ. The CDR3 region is CASSLDGQAYEQYF. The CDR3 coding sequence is TGCGCCAGCAGCTTGGATGGACAGGCCTACGAGCAGTACTTC. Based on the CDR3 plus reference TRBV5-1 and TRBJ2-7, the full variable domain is KAGVTQTPRYLIKTRGQQVTLSCSPISGHRSVSWYQQTPGQGLQFLFEYFSETQRNKGNFPGRFSGRQFSNSRSEMNVSTLELGDSALYLCASSLDGQAYEQYFGPGTRLTVT.

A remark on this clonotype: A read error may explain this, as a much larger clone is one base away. The CDR3 loop is CASSLAIQETQCF. CDR3 sequence (DNA): TGTGCCAGCTCACTAGCGATTCAAGAGACCCAGTGCTTC. The genes are TRBV7-9 and TRBJ2-5, with 7 bases lining up with TRBD2. This CDR3 comprises 13 residues. The germline V gene encodes CDR1 SEHNR and CDR2 FQNEAQ (reference sequence).

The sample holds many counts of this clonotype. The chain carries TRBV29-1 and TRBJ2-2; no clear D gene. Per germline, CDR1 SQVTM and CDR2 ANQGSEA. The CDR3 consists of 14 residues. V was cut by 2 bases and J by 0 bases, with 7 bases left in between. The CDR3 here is CSVETAANTGELFF. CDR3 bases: TGCAGCGTTGAAACGGCCGCGAACACCGGGGAGCTGTTTTTT.

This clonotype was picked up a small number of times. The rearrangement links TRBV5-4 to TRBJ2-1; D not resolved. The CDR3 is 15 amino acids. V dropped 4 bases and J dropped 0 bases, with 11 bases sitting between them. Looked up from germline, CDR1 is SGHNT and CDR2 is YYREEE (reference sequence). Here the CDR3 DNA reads TGTGCCAGCAGCCACACAGAGTTCTCCTACAATGAGCAGTTCTTC. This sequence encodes CASSHTEFSYNEQFF.

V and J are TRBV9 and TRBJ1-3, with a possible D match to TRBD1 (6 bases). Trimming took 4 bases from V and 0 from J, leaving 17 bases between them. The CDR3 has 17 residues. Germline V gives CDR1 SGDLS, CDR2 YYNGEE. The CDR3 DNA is TGTGCCAGCAGCCCGGACAGCTGGATGAGCTCTGGAAACACCATATATTTT. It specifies CASSPDSWMSSGNTIYF.

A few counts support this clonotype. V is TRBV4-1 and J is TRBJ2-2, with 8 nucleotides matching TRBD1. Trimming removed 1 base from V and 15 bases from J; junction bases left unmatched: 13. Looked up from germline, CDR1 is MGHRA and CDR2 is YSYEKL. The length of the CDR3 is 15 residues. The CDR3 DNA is TGCGCCAGCAGCCAAGGCCCCGGACAGGGTGGGATTTTGTTTTTT. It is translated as CASSQGPGQGGILFF.

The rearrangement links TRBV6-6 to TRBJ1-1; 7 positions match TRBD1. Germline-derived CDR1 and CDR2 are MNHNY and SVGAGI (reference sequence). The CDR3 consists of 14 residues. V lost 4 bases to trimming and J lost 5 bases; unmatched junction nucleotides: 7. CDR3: CASSSWDSPTEAFF. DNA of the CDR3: TGTGCCAGCAGTTCATGGGACAGCCCGACTGAAGCTTTCTTT.

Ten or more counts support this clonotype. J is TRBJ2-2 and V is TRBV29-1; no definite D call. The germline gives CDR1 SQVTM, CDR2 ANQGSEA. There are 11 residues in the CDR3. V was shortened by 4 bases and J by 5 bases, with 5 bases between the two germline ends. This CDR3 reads CSVARTGELFF. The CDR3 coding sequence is TGCAGCGTTGCGAGAACCGGGGAGCTGTTTTTT.

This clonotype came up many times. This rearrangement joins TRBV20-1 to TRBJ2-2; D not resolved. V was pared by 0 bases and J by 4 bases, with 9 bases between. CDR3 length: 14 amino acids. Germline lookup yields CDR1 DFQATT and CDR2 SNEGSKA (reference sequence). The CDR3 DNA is TGCAGTGCTAGAGATCTACATTCCACCGGGGAGCTGTTTTTT. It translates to CSARDLHSTGELFF.

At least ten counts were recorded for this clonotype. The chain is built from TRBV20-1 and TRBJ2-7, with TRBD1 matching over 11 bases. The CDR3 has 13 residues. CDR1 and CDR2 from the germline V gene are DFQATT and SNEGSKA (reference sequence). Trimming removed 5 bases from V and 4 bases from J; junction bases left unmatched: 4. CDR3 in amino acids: CSAGGDRGYEQYF. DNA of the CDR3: TGCAGTGCTGGTGGGGACAGGGGGTACGAGCAGTACTTC.

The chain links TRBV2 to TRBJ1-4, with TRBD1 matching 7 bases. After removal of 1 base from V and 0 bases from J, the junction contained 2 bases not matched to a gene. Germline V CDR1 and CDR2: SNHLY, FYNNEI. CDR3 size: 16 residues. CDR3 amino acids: CASSEGRGTTNEKLFF. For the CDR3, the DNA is TGTGCCAGCAGTGAAGGCAGGGGGACAACTAATGAAAAACTGTTTTTT.

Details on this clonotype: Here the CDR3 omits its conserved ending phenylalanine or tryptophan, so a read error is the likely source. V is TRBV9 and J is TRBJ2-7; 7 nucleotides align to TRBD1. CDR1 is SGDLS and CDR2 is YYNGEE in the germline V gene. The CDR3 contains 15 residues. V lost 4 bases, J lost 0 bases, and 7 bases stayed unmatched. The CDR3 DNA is TGTGCCAGCAGCCTCGGGACAGCTAGCTCCTACGAGCAGTACTCC. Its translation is CASSLGTASSYEQYS.

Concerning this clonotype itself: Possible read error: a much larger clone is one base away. CDR3 amino acids: CASSIAGANVLTF. The CDR3 DNA sequence: TGTGCCAGTAGTATAGCTGGGGCCAACGTCCTGACTTTC. This chain joins TRBV19 and TRBJ2-6; no definite D call. V lost 1 base to trimming and J lost 2 bases, with 0 bases between them. CDR1 and CDR2 from the germline V gene are LNHDA and SQIVND (reference sequence). The CDR3 runs to 13 residues.

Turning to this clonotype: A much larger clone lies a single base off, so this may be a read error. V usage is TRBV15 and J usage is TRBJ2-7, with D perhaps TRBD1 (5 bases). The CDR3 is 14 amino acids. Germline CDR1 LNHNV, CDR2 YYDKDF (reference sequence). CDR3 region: CATSRTRQGVEQNF. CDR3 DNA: TGTGCCACCAGCAGAACCCGCCAAGGGGTGGAGCAGAACTTC. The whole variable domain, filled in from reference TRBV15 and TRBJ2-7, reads DAMVIQNPRYQVTQFGKPVTLSCSQTLNHNVMYWYQQKSSQAPKLLFHYYDKDFNNEADTPDNFQSRRPNTSFCFLDIRSPGLGDTAMYLCATSRTRQGVEQNFGPGTRLTVT.

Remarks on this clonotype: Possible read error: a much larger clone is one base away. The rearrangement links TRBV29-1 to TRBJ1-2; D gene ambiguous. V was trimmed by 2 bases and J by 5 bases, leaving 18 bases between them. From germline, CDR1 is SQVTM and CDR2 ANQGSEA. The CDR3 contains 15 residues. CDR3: CSVERNAATVYGYTF. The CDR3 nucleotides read TGCAGCGTTGAAAGAAATGCGGCCACAGTATATGGCTACACCTTC.

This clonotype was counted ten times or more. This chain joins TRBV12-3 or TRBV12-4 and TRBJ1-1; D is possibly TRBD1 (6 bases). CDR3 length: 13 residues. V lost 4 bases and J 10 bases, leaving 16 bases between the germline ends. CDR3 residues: CASSSYNRDSAFF. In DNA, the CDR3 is TGTGCCAGCAGTTCATACAACAGGGATTCAGCTTTCTTT.

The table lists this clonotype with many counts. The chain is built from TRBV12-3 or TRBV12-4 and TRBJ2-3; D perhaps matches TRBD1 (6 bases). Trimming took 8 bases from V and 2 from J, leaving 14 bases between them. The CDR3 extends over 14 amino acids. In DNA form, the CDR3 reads TGTGCCAGCGATCGGGCAGGGGCCACAGATACGCAGTATTTT. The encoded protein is CASDRAGATDTQYF.